The entry below describes one TCR beta chain. Its antigen is not known. Germline V gene lookup returns CDR1 MNHEY and CDR2 SVGAGI. The CDR3 contains 16 residues. The V end lost 0 bases, the J end lost 8 bases, and 20 bases lay between the germline ends. Stability of Graves' hyperthyroidism was defined as absent ophthalmopathy progression within 18 months. Those with hyperthyroidism were 18 to 65 years old, newly diagnosed, and ill for under 2 months. PBMCs were collected from an approximately 9.3 ml volume of fresh peripheral blood. This specimen comes from a study of T cells in Graves' hyperthyroidism and ophthalmopathy. Study-wide points: Peripheral blood also featured most of the thyroid clonotypes expanded above 0.001.

Researchers took RNA transcripts and amplified the TCR beta CDR3 regions from them. First-round RT-PCR with HTBI primers amplified the TCR CDR3 region. In TCRdb, the multiplex PCR reads were re-called with MiXCR into one record per CDR3 protein. There are about 560,000 distinct CDR3 sequences in the sample; about a sixth occur only once, and around 7.3% lies in the top ten. V usage is TRBV6-5 and J usage is TRBJ2-7; tentatively, D is TRBD2 (6 bases). The TCR originated in a woman in her thirties with Graves' hyperthyroidism. The sequenced material came from blood. The CDR3 sequence is CASSYSSAAAGNKQYF. The CDR3, as DNA: TGTGCCAGCAGTTACTCTTCTGCGGCCGCGGGGAACAAGCAGTACTTC.